This entry concerns a single T cell receptor beta chain. Which antigen it targets is not known. Per-base quality was not reported, and no clone a single base away is much larger than it. The sample originates from a study of cytomegalovirus exposure and HLA in healthy donors (dated by TCRdb to 2016 to 2017). About the investigation overall: According to a later analysis, one platform produced both the approximately 110 validation repertoires and the roughly 650 repertoires of the first cohort. The study was designed to test whether signatures of past pathogen exposure could be identified by cataloging public T cell receptors. High-throughput TCR immunosequencing, statistical association of individual TCRs with disease status, and machine learning were combined to predict cytomegalovirus infection status. A separate validation cohort of 100 to 150 different subjects was used in addition to the roughly 620-subject first cohort. What the research found in general, with its limitations: While some public TCRs were present in many individuals, most TCR sequences turned up only very rarely across donors. The authors suggested that the approach could potentially be generalized to other disease states and immunological phenotypes. A later analysis found that TCRs clustered in the first cohort also tended to co-occur in the 120 validation repertoires, with approximately 93% of cluster scores above 0. Three of the identified cytomegalovirus-associated TCR beta chains were confirmed in vitro to be specific for cytomegalovirus antigens. The validation cohort had no HLA typing available for a later analysis, so co-occurrence within that cohort was assessed over all 120 or so repertoires. The study gave a list of about 150 TCR beta chains associated with cytomegalovirus. The classifier was reported to diagnose cytomegalovirus status with high specificity and sensitivity in both the original and validation cohorts.

The donors were included in the validation cohort of 130 or so subjects, a group kept apart from the approximately 650-subject first cohort. Libraries were made using the immunoSEQ multiplex PCR assay. The published analysis was carried out like this. A statistical classification framework was built for diagnosing cytomegalovirus status from the catalog of TCR beta chain sequences. TCRdb carries this immuneACCESS record with in-frame sequences only. Its versions omit some clonotypes, under half of them owing to an unresolved V gene in the studies checked, with the rest unexplained. V, J and clone size reflect that table, while D and trimming were determined from the DNA. Across this sample there are roughly 52,000 clones, with 93% seen only once. The ten largest clones take up more than 1.5% of the sample. CDR1 and CDR2, per the germline V gene, are SGHTS and YDEGEE. Relative to germline, V is missing 2 bases and J is missing 6 bases, with 7 bases of the junction outside any gene match. The CDR3 spans 15 residues, from the cysteine through the phenylalanine. The only DNA kept is the CDR3, 45 bases in frame from the first base.

The rearrangement combines TRBV5-8 with TRBJ1-5; TRBD1 matches 8 bases in the middle. The sample comprised PBMCs. This receptor was obtained from a woman between 18 and 30 years old in good health and CMV-seropositive. The CDR3: CASSFVDRGSQPQHF. In nucleotides, the sequence is TGTGCCAGCAGCTTTGTCGACAGGGGTTCTCAGCCCCAGCATTTT.